Listed below are T cell receptor beta chains from one sample, sequenced in a study of T cell responses to AZD1222 COVID-19 vaccine. Data came from immunoSEQ multiplex PCR; TCRdb stores just in-frame clones and leaves some out. The sample lists approximately 150,000 clones, 91% occurring once. The input for sequencing was peripheral blood, taken on day 0 of AZD1222 vaccination. These receptor sequences come from an adult in good health. Each CDR3 is given without its conserved first and last residue.

J | V | CDR3
TRBJ1-2 | TRBV3-1/TRBV3-2 | ASSQEDRASSYT
TRBJ1-1 | TRBV9 | ASSEDDVGSISAEAF
TRBJ2-7 | TRBV5-1 | ASSSNRDRAYEQY
TRBJ1-2 | TRBV19 | ASSAGTRVVYGYT
TRBJ2-7 | TRBV11-2 | ASSFQTGGSSSYEQY
TRBJ2-1 | TRBV4-3 | ASSQETHSYNEQF
TRBJ1-4 | TRBV9 | ASSVGTGGDEKLF
TRBJ2-7 | TRBV7-2 | ASSLLAGGVHEQY
TRBJ1-3 | TRBV7-2 | ASSPHGNTIY
TRBJ1-1 | TRBV5-4 | ASSSPRPGNTEAF
TRBJ2-1 | TRBV6-4 | ASSVGDNEQF
TRBJ1-1 | TRBV3-1/TRBV3-2 | ASSQAGGLSNTEAF
TRBJ2-1 | TRBV4-3 | ASKGRVLNNEQF